Each of the 18 T cell receptor beta chains below was sequenced from the same sample in a study of blood T cell repertoires in COVID-19. Repertoires were generated with immunoSEQ multiplex PCR, while TCRdb's copy carries only in-frame clones and drops some. Among about 230,000 clones listed, 75% to 90% were seen once. The sample comprised PBMCs or T cells enriched from blood (not recorded which). These receptors were obtained from a woman between 25 and 40 years old who had been exposed to COVID-19.

This chain joins TRBV9 and TRBJ2-7; D might be TRBD2 (5 bases). The CDR3 spans 15 residues. V gave up 0 bases and J gave up 5 bases, with 15 bases separating them. The germline CDR1 and CDR2 sequences are SGDLS and YYNGEE. CDR3 in DNA: TGTGCCAGCAGCGTAGATGAGGGAGCCGGCCACGAGCAGTACTTC. Protein: CASSVDEGAGHEQYF.

V and J are TRBV13 and TRBJ2-6; 10 bases agree with TRBD1. J gave up 2 bases and V 6 bases, and 13 bases lay outside the gene matches. This CDR3 has 19 residues. From germline, CDR1 is PRHDT and CDR2 FYEKMQ (reference sequence). In DNA form, the CDR3 reads TGTGCCAGCAGTACGACTCGACAGGGGGCAAGCGCTGGGGCCAACGTCCTGACTTTC. Translated, it gives CASSTTRQGASAGANVLTF.

The gene calls are TRBV10-1 and TRBJ2-7, with 10 bases aligning to TRBD2. Germline CDR1 WNHNN, CDR2 SYGVQD (reference sequence). This CDR3 comprises 15 residues. The V gene end was trimmed by 3 bases and the J gene end by 7 bases; junction bases not matched to a gene: 9. The CDR3 DNA reads as TGCGCCAGCAGTGATGTGCTAGCGGGAGTGGGTGAGCAGTACTTC. This gives the protein CASSDVLAGVGEQYF.

The V and J genes are TRBV11-2 and TRBJ1-1, with D perhaps TRBD1 (6 bases). Trimming removed 0 bases at V and 5 bases at J, with 13 bases between. Germline CDR1 is SGHAT and CDR2 is FQNNGV. There are 15 residues in the CDR3. This CDR3 reads CASSLERGGRTEAFF. Written as DNA, the CDR3 is TGTGCCAGCAGCTTAGAGAGGGGGGGTCGAACTGAAGCTTTCTTT. Combining the CDR3 with reference TRBV11-2 and TRBJ1-1 gives the whole variable domain EAGVAQSPRYKIIEKRQSVAFWCNPISGHATLYWYQQILGQGPKLLIQFQNNGVVDDSQLPKDRFSAERLKGVDSTLKIQPAKLEDSAVYLCASSLERGGRTEAFFGQGTRLTVV.

As to this clone: The CDR3 end shows no conserved phenylalanine or tryptophan, and so a read error is likely. It is unclear where the CDR3 begins or ends on the DNA, so no DNA is shown, and the CDR3 is as TCRdb lists it. V gene TRBV21-1 combines with J gene TRBJ2-7; the table's TRBD1 call for D was not verified on the DNA. TRBV21-1 is a documented pseudogene. With termini counted, the CDR3 has 9 amino acids. Here the CDR3 reads CASRRDRSS.

The chain combines TRBV29-1 with TRBJ2-7; 10 nucleotides line up with TRBD2. The CDR3 runs to 13 residues. Germline trimming cut 2 bases from V and 7 bases from J; bases unmatched to any gene: 5. Germline CDR1 and CDR2: SQVTM and ANQGSEA. The CDR3 region is CSVESGRASEQYF. DNA of the CDR3: TGCAGCGTTGAAAGCGGGAGGGCGTCAGAGCAGTACTTC.

The rearrangement links TRBV25-1 to TRBJ1-6, with D unclear. V lost 7 bases and J 5 bases, leaving 12 bases between the germline ends. The CDR3 length is 14 residues. CDR1 and CDR2 (germline): MGHDK, SYGVNS. CDR3 DNA sequence: TGTGCCAGCACTAAAAATACTGATAATTCACCCCTCCACTTT. This gives the protein CASTKNTDNSPLHF.

The chain recombines TRBV2 with TRBJ1-3; D is possibly TRBD1 (5 bases). CDR3 length: 19 residues. V was clipped by 3 bases and J by 0 bases, with 21 bases between them. CDR1 is SNHLY and CDR2 is FYNNEI in the germline V gene. CDR3 nucleotide sequence: TGTGCCAGCAGTGAGGGGGGGACCGCCGGAACCGGCTCTGGAAACACCATATATTTT. Its protein is CASSEGGTAGTGSGNTIYF.

The V and J genes are TRBV7-9 and TRBJ1-1; the D gene is possibly TRBD1 (6 bases). Germline CDR1 SEHNR, CDR2 FQNEAQ (reference sequence). Between the trimmed V and J ends, which lost 2 bases and 11 bases, there was a span of 15 bases. The CDR3 totals 13 residues. In DNA form, the CDR3 reads TGTGCCAGCAGCTTAAGACAGGTCTCTGTGGCTTTCTTT. Protein: CASSLRQVSVAFF.

CDR3 sequence (DNA): TGTGCCAGCTCATCATTACCCAGATTGACTGGAACCTCAACTTTCGGGGAGCTGTTTTTT. It is translated as CASSSLPRLTGTSTFGELFF. This chain uses TRBV18 with TRBJ2-2, with D unclear. Germline-derived CDR1 and CDR2 are KGHSH and LQKENI. The V and J ends lost 5 bases and 7 bases respectively, with 32 bases between them. This CDR3 has 20 residues. Using reference TRBV18 and TRBJ2-2 for the parts outside the CDR3, the full variable domain is NAGVMQNPRHLVRRRGQEARLRCSPMKGHSHVYWYRQLPEEGLKFMVYLQKENIIDESGMPKERFSAEFPKEGPSILRIQQVVRGDSAAYFCASSSLPRLTGTSTFGELFFGEGSRLTVL.

This rearrangement joins TRBV6-4 to TRBJ2-1; a possible D gene is TRBD2 (6 bases). Trimming pared 4 bases from V and 6 bases from J, leaving 16 bases between. CDR3 length: 15 residues. Per germline, CDR1 MRHNA and CDR2 SNTAGT. The CDR3 sequence is CASSVGTLGRNEQFF. CDR3 bases: TGTGCCAGCAGTGTCGGGACTCTAGGGCGCAATGAGCAGTTCTTC.

The chain recombines TRBV11-2 with TRBJ1-1; 7 bases map to TRBD1. CDR3 size: 18 residues. The germline V gene encodes CDR1 SGHAT and CDR2 FQNNGV. V was clipped by 0 bases and J by 1 base; unmatched bases: 11. The CDR3 sequence is CASSLDSDRVFPNTEAFF. The CDR3 bases are TGTGCCAGCAGCTTAGATTCCGACAGGGTCTTCCCGAACACTGAAGCTTTCTTT.

The CDR3 coding sequence is TGTGCCAGCAGTTTACGTAAGGGACAGTCCTACGAGCAGTACTTC. Translation: CASSLRKGQSYEQYF. This chain connects TRBV27 to TRBJ2-7, with TRBD1 matching over 7 bases. V shed 2 bases, J shed 1 base, and the junction held 5 bases outside the gene matches. The V gene's germline CDR1 is MNHEY and CDR2 SMNVEV (reference sequence). This CDR3 has 15 amino acids.

V gene TRBV11-2 combines with J gene TRBJ1-6; 7 bases match TRBD1. After removal of 3 bases from V and 4 bases from J, the junction contained 3 bases not matched to a gene. The CDR3 is made up of 15 amino acids. Germline values: CDR1 SGHAT, CDR2 FQNNGV. CDR3 loop: CASSFGTAYNSPLHF. The DNA of the CDR3 is TGTGCCAGCAGCTTCGGGACAGCTTATAATTCACCCCTCCACTTT.

The chain employs TRBV6-5 and TRBJ2-7, with no clear D. The CDR3 extends over 14 amino acids. The V and J ends lost 2 bases and 0 bases respectively, with 8 bases between them. Germline V lookup: CDR1 MNHEY, CDR2 SVGAGI. This CDR3 is CASSYGGNSYEQYF. In DNA, the CDR3 is TGTGCCAGCAGTTACGGCGGAAACTCCTACGAGCAGTACTTC.

The genes are TRBV5-6 and TRBJ1-2; 7 bases map to TRBD1. V was clipped by 0 bases and J by 0 bases; unmatched bases: 8. CDR3 length: 17 amino acids. Germline V gene lookup returns CDR1 SGHDT and CDR2 YYEEEE. As DNA, the CDR3 is TGTGCCAGCAGCTTGGTTGGGACAGCGCCTACTAACTATGGCTACACCTTC. It is translated as CASSLVGTAPTNYGYTF. The full variable domain, completed using reference TRBV5-6 and TRBJ1-2, is DAGVTQSPTHLIKTRGQQVTLRCSPKSGHDTVSWYQQALGQGPQFIFQYYEEEERQRGNFPDRFSGHQFPNYSSELNVNALLLGDSALYLCASSLVGTAPTNYGYTFGSGTRLTVV.

The chain carries TRBV11-2 and TRBJ2-7; D is ambiguous. V gave up 8 bases and J gave up 2 bases, with 16 bases separating them. Germline CDR1 reads SGHAT; CDR2 reads FQNNGV. The CDR3 has 14 residues. For the CDR3, the DNA is TGTGCCAGCGGCCGTGTGTTGCCCCCCTACGAGCAGTACTTC. As protein: CASGRVLPPYEQYF.

The chain joins TRBV28 to TRBJ1-2, with a weak D call TRBD1 (5 bases). This CDR3 has 14 amino acids. Trimming pared 3 bases from V and 2 bases from J, leaving 10 bases between. Germline V CDR1 and CDR2: MDHEN, SYDVKM. CDR3 sequence: CASSLTVFNYGYTF. CDR3 nucleotide sequence: TGTGCCAGCAGTTTGACAGTTTTCAACTATGGCTACACCTTC.